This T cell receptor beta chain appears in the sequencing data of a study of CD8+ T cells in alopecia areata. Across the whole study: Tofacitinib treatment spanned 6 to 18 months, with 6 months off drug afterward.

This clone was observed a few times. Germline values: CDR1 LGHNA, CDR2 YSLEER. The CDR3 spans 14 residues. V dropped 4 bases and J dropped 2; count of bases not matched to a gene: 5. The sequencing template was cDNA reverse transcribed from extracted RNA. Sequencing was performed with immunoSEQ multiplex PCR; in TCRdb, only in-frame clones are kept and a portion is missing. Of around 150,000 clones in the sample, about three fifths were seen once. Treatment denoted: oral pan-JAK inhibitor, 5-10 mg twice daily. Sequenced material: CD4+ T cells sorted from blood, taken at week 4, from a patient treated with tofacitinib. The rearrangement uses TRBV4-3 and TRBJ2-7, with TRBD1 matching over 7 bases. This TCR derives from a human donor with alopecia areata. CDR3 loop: CASSRDRAAYEQYF. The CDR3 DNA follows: TGCGCCAGCAGCCGTGACAGGGCCGCCTACGAGCAGTACTTC.